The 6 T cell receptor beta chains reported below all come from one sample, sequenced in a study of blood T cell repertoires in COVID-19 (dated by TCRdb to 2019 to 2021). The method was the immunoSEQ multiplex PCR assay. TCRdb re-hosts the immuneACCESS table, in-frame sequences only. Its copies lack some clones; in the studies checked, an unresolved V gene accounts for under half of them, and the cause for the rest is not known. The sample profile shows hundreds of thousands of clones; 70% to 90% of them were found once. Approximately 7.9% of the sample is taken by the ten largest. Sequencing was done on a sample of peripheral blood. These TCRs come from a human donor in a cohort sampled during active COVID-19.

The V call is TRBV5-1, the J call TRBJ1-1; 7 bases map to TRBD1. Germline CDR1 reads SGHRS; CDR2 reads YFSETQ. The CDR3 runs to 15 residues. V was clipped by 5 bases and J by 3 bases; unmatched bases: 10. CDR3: CASRRKQGTDTEAFF. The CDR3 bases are TGCGCCAGCAGACGCAAACAGGGGACTGACACTGAAGCTTTCTTT.

In DNA, the CDR3 is TGTGCCAGCAGTTACTCCGGGACAGGGCCCCACGAGCAGTACTTC. It encodes CASSYSGTGPHEQYF. The V and J genes are TRBV6-5 and TRBJ2-7; 9 bases agree with TRBD1. This CDR3 contains 15 residues. V shed 0 bases, J shed 5 bases, and the junction held 5 bases outside the gene matches. Germline CDR1 MNHEY, CDR2 SVGAGI.

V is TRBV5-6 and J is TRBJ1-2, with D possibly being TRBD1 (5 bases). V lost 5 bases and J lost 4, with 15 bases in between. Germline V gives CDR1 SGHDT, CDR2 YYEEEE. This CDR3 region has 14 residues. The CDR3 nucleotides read TGTGCCAGCAGTCGGGGGGGTCCCGGCTATGGCTACACCTTC. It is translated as CASSRGGPGYGYTF.

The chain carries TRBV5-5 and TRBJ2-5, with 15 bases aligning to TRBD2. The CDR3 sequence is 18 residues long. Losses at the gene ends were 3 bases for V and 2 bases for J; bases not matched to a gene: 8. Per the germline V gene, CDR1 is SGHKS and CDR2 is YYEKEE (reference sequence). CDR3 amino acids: CASSSRGLAGGDQETQYF. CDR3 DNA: TGTGCCAGCAGCTCAAGGGGACTAGCGGGGGGAGATCAAGAGACCCAGTACTTC.

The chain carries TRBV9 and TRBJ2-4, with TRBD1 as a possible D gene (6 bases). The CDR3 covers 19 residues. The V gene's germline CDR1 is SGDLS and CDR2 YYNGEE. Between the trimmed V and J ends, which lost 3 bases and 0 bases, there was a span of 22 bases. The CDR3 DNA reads TGTGCCAGCAGCGGCAGACAGGTCCCTGGTCGCTTAGCCAAAAACATTCAGTACTTC. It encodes CASSGRQVPGRLAKNIQYF.

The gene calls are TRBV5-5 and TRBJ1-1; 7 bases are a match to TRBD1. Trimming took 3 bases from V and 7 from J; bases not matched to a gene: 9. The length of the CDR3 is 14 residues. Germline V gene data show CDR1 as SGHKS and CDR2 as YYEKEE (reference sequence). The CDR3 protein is CASSWNRGDVEAFF. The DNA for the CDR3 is TGTGCCAGCAGCTGGAACAGGGGTGATGTTGAAGCTTTCTTT.